A selection of T cell receptor beta chains follows, all from one sample in a study of CD8+CD57+ T cells in acquired aplastic anemia. TCRdb reprocessed the reads via MiXCR and lists one record per CDR3 protein. The sample shows around 200,000 distinct CDR3 sequences, approximately 48% of them seen only once. Sequences were obtained from sorted CD4+, CD8+, or CD8+CD57+ T cells (not recorded which) from PBMCs. The receptors stem from a human donor with aplastic anemia. Each CDR3 is given with its conserved first and last residue. The D gene is left open where the match is weak. Only part of the rows carry a size: once, few, many, or a class if the clone is expanded.

size | J | D | length | V | CDR3 | DNA
NA | TRBJ2-1 | TRBD2 | 13 | TRBV25-1 | CASSGSGSYEQFF | TGTGCCAGCTCAGGGAGCGGGAGTTATGAGCAGTTCTTC
NA | TRBJ2-3 | TRBD2 | 15 | TRBV10-3 | CAISESTSGKDTQYF | TGTGCCATCAGTGAGTCAACTAGCGGAAAAGATACGCAGTATTTT
NA | TRBJ1-2 | NA | 13 | TRBV19 | CASRGQGYEGYTF | TGTGCCAGTAGGGGCCAGGGGTACGAGGGCTACACCTTC
NA | TRBJ2-2 | NA | 14 | TRBV24-1 | CATSEPVNTGELFF | TGTGCCACCAGTGAACCCGTGAACACCGGGGAGCTGTTTTTT
NA | TRBJ2-1 | TRBD2 | 17 | TRBV5-4 | CASSPGTSGGDGVEQFF | TGTGCCAGCAGCCCCGGGACTAGCGGGGGGGACGGGGTTGAGCAGTTCTTC
NA | TRBJ2-2 | NA | 14 | TRBV7-8 | CASSSNRVGGELFF | TGTGCCAGCAGCTCCAACAGGGTGGGCGGGGAGCTGTTTTTT
NA | TRBJ2-7 | NA | 14 | TRBV28 | CASSLVGRPYEQYF | TGTGCCAGCAGTTTAGTAGGCAGACCCTACGAGCAGTACTTC
few | TRBJ2-2 | TRBD2 | 15 | TRBV6-2/TRBV6-3 | CASSRTSGGSGELFF | TGTGCCAGCAGTCGGACTAGCGGGGGGTCCGGGGAGCTGTTTTTT
NA | TRBJ2-1 | NA | 13 | TRBV15 | CATSRDRTGGQFF | TGTGCCACCAGCAGAGATCGGACCGGGGGGCAGTTCTTC
NA | TRBJ1-2 | NA | 15 | TRBV2 | CASSVGQGLFYGYTF | TGTGCCAGCAGTGTAGGTCAGGGGCTATTCTATGGCTACACCTTC
NA | TRBJ2-7 | TRBD2 | 13 | TRBV28 | CATDWEGAYEQYF | TGTGCCACCGATTGGGAGGGAGCCTACGAGCAGTACTTC
NA | TRBJ1-2 | TRBD1 | 13 | TRBV2 | CASAEQGARGYTF | TGTGCCAGCGCCGAACAGGGGGCCAGGGGCTACACCTTC
NA | TRBJ2-5 | NA | 14 | TRBV6-1 | CASSPAGREETQYF | TGTGCCAGCAGTCCCGCCGGACGGGAAGAGACCCAGTACTTC
many | TRBJ2-7 | TRBD1 | 16 | TRBV6-1 | CASYSTPGQGFYEQYF | TGTGCCAGCTACTCTACCCCGGGACAGGGGTTCTACGAGCAGTACTTC
NA | TRBJ1-4 | TRBD1 | 14 | TRBV20-1 | CSAITGTGDEKLFF | TGCAGTGCTATTACCGGGACAGGGGATGAAAAACTGTTTTTT